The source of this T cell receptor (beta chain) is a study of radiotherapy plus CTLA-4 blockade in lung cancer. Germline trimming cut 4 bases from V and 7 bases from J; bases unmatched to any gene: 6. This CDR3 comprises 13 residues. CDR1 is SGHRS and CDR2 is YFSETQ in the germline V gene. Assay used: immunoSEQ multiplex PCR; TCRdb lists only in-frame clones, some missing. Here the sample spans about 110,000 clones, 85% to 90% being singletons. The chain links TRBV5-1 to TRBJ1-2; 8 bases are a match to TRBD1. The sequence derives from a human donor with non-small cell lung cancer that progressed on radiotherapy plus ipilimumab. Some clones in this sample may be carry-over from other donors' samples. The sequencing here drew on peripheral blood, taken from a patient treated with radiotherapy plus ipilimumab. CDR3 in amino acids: CASSSRGPFGYTF. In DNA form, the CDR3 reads TGCGCCAGCAGCAGCAGGGGGCCCTTTGGCTACACCTTC.